A single TCR beta chain is shown here with its context. The antigen is undetermined. TCRdb recomputed calls from the multiplex PCR reads with MiXCR, one row per CDR3 protein. The profile shows around 150,000 distinct CDR3 sequences, about 33% of them singletons. The lymph nodes were axillary draining lymph nodes from breast cancer patients. CDR3 length: 15 residues. Germline V gene data show CDR1 as DFQATT and CDR2 as SNEGSKA (reference sequence). J gave up 8 bases and V 7 bases, and 13 bases lay outside the gene matches. The data were obtained in a study of breast tumors, draining lymph nodes, adjacent tissues. Overall study results and limits: Tumors had less TCR diversity than lymph nodes, more than nontumor tissue.

The sequence came from a female donor with breast cancer. Some clones in this sample may be carry-over from other donors' samples. What was sequenced was axillary lymph node tissue. This chain links TRBV20-1 with TRBJ1-6; TRBD1 aligns across 8 bases. Written as DNA, the CDR3 is TGCAGTGGACGCCGACAGGGGAGTTCTGATTCACCCCTCCACTTT. It translates to CSGRRQGSSDSPLHF.